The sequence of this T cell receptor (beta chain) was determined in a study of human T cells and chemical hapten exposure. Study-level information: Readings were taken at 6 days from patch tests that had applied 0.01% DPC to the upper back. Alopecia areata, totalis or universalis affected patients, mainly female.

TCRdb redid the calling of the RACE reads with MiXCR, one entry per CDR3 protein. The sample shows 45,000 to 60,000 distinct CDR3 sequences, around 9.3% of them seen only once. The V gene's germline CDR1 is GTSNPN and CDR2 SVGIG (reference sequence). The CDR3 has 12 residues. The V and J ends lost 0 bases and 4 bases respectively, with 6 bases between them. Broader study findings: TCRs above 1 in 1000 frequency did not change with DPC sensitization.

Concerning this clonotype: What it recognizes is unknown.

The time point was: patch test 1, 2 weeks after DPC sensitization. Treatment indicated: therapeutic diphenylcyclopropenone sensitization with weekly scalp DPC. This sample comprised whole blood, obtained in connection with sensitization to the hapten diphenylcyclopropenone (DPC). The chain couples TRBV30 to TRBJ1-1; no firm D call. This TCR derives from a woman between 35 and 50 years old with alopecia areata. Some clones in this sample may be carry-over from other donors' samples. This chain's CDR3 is CAWSVRVTEAFF. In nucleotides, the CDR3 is TGTGCCTGGAGTGTACGGGTCACTGAAGCTTTCTTT.